This TCR beta chain derives from a study of shared clonotypes between healthy human individuals (dated by TCRdb to about 2020). Turning to the overall study: The cohort included three men and a couple of women between 18 and 49 years of age. For each donor, CD4 naive and CD4 memory were each run on three plates, CD8 naive on two plates, and CD8 memory on one plate. To estimate repertoire size and how much clonotype sharing occurs between individuals, the study deeply sequenced the blood TCR repertoires of 4 to 6 healthy adults. Different laboratories and diverse techniques were used to prepare libraries and sequence TCR repertoires, to increase sequencing depth and limit assay-specific biases. Per donor, leukapheresis produced somewhere between about 0.85 and 8.9 billion PBMCs.

CDR1 SEHNR and CDR2 FQNEAQ are derived from the germline V gene (reference sequence). Unmatched junction bases come to 10, with V trimmed by 5 bases and J by 6 bases. From the cysteine up to the phenylalanine, the CDR3 has a length of 15 residues. CDR3 DNA only is kept here, 45 bases in frame from base 1. Donors were healthy HIV-negative adults with no recently reported acute infections or vaccinations. Only Caucasian adults living in Nashville, Tennessee, USA were represented among the donors. CD4+ T cells were enriched through magnetic negative selection, after which naive cells were positively selected on CD45RA and the remaining negative fraction served as the memory subset. Blood was obtained by leukapheresis, after which PBMCs were separated by Ficoll-Histopaque density gradient centrifugation and cryopreserved in liquid nitrogen vapor phase. Analytical flow cytometry was used to check the purity and quantity of each magnetically sorted T cell population. From each sorted fraction, genomic DNA was isolated and quantified by UV absorbance on a Nanodrop 2000c.

Overall results and qualifications from the work: Because the study included only a small number of donors, the genetic and exposure-history diversity represented was limited. When a handful of donors were compared, the shared fraction of clonotypes was around 5% for naive CD4, about 4% for naive CD8, roughly 2.3% for memory CD4, and around 0.37% for memory CD8. Naive subsets generally had larger estimated clonotype richness than memory subsets did. Pairwise subsampling led to the expectation that sequencing depth would affect the degree of clonotype sharing among donors. Sampling was restricted to blood, and TCR repertoires in tissue are likely to differ from TCR repertoires in blood. Higher generation probabilities were observed for clonotypes shared by all four sorted-subset donors than for non-shared clonotypes. Incomplete sequencing was indicated by rarefaction of sorted-subset datasets, despite the large sequencing depth.

Using the deep immunoSEQ assay, multiplex PCR amplified TCR CDR3 regions from genomic DNA. Extracted genomic DNA from each cell subset was spread evenly across all wells of several immunoSEQ 96-well plates, with each plate serving as a replicate. For sorted subsets, each replicate PCR was loaded with 200 ng genomic DNA, equivalent to approximately 33,000 T cell genomes. The purified libraries were quantified using a Qubit 3.0 fluorometer, sized with a Bioanalyzer 2100, and then quantified again using the KAPA Library Quantification kit. A separate single-read 150-cycle Illumina NextSeq 550 flow cell was used to sequence each immunoSEQ 96-well plate. In the original analysis: Because only junctional sequences without quality scores were contained in the immunoSEQ output, filtering matching that applied to full-length reads could not be performed. Sequences were annotated with PyIR, a Python wrapper for IgBLAST v1.9, and V/J genes and CDR3 were assigned using IMGT germline references. Reads with weak V/J assignments (E-value above 1e-6), missing CDR3, stop codons, out-of-frame junctions, or ambiguous translated residues were removed. V3J clonotypes were defined by identical inferred V gene, J gene, and CDR3 amino acid sequence. To compute the percentage overlap between repertoires, the number of shared unique clonotypes was divided by the size of the smaller repertoire. Repertoire richness was assessed with RTK rarefaction, the Chao1 estimator, and Recon v2.1 estimates of unobserved clonotypes. OLGA was used to compute generation probabilities for all TCRbeta clonotypes that the gDNA method yielded from a handful of donors. Not all clones reach the TCRdb copy of this immuneACCESS table, which keeps in-frame sequences only. Checked studies attribute under half of the gap to unresolved V genes and leave the rest unexplained. V, J and clone size were drawn from that table, and D and trimming were deduced from the DNA. In all, the sample holds fewer than 1.4 million clones, and approximately 78% of those were seen once. In total, the top ten clones hold 0.6% to 0.7% of the sample.

The sample holds a few counts of this clone. Its antigen is currently not known. No base quality information exists; no much larger clone differs at one position. This TCR was recovered from a man aged 18 to 30 in good health. Some clones in this sample may be carry-over from other donors' samples. The rearranged chain carries TRBV7-9 and TRBJ1-2, and 9 junctional nucleotides match TRBD1. Sequencing was carried out using memory CD4+ T cells from PBMCs. The cell subset or site label, as the study defines it: CD45RA-negative fraction. The DNA reads as follows: TGTGCCAGCAGCGCGACCGGGACAGGGTTTAATGGCTACACCTTC. This sequence encodes CASSATGTGFNGYTF.